This T cell receptor (beta chain) was sequenced in a study of shared T cell receptors in the human thymus. Clones were read by immunoSEQ multiplex PCR, and TCRdb kept only the in-frame ones, dropping some. The top ten hold approximately 0.01% of the sample, which has 700,000 or so clones, roughly 85% seen once. The CDR3 runs 13 residues. The ends lost 5 bases at V and 6 bases at J; junction bases unmatched: 4. Germline values: CDR1 MNHEY, CDR2 SVGAGI. This same sample was also taken into another study, of human thymus T cells.

The material sequenced was thymocytes. The sequence was collected from a girl in the first two years of life with a congenital heart defect. The V gene is TRBV6-5, the J gene TRBJ1-5; TRBD1 matches at 7 bases. CDR3 amino acids: CASSNRGGQPQHF. For the CDR3, the DNA is TGTGCCAGCAGTAACAGGGGCGGTCAGCCCCAGCATTTT.